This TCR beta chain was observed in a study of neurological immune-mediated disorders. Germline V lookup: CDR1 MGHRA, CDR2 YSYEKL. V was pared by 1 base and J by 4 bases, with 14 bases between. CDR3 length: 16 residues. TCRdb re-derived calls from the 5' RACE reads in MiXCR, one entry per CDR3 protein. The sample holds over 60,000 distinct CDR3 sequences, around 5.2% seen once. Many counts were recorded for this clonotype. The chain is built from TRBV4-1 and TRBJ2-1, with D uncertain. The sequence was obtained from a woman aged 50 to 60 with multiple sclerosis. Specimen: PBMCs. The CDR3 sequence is CASSQVRLQTYNEQFF. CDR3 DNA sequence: TGCGCCAGCAGCCAAGTTCGTCTTCAGACTTACAATGAGCAGTTCTTC.